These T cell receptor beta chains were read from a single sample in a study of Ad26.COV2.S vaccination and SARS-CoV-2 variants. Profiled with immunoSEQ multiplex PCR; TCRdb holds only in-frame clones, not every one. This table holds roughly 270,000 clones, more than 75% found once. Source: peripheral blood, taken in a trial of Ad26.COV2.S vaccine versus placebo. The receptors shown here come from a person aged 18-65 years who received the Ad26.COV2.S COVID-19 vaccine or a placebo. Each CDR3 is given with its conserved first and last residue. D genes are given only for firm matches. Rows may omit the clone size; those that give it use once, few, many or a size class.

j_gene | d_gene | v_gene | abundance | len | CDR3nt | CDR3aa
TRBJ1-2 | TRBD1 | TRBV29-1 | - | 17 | TGCAGCGTCCAACGCCGGGACAGGGACTTAGTTAACTATGGCTACACCTTC | CSVQRRDRDLVNYGYTF
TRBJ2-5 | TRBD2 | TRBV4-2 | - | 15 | TGTGCCAGCAGCCAAGAACTAGCGGGGGGTGAGACCCAGTACTTC | CASSQELAGGETQYF
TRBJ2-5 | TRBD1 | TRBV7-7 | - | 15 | TGTGCCAGCAGCACACAGGGGTTTAAGGGGGAGACCCAGTACTTC | CASSTQGFKGETQYF
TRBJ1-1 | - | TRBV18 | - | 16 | TGTGCCAGCTCACCACCGGGTCAGCCATGGAGCACTGAAGCTTTCTTT | CASSPPGQPWSTEAFF
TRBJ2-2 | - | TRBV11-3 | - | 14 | TGTGCCAGCAGCGCACGGGCAAACACCGGGGAGCTGTTTTTT | CASSARANTGELFF
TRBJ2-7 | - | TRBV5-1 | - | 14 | TGCGCCAGCAGCTCGCTGCGGGACGCCTACGAGCAGTACTTC | CASSSLRDAYEQYF
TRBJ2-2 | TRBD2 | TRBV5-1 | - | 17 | TGCGCCAGCAGCTTGATGGCGGGAGTAGCGGGCACCGGGGAGCTGTTTTTT | CASSLMAGVAGTGELFF
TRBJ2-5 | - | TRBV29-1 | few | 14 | TGCAGCGTTGAAATCTTAGAACGGTCAGAGACCCAGTACTTC | CSVEILERSETQYF
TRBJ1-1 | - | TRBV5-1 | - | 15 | TGCGCCAGCAGCTGGGGTTGGGGGCTAGGCACTGAAGCTTTCTTT | CASSWGWGLGTEAFF
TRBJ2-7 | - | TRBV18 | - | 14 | TGTGCCAGCTCACCAACGGCTAGCTTCCACGAGCAGTACTTC | CASSPTASFHEQYF
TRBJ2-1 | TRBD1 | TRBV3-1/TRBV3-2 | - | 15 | TGTGCCAGCAGCCAAGGGACAGGCTTCCGCAATGAGCAGTTCTTC | CASSQGTGFRNEQFF
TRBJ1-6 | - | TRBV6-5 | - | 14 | TGTGCCAGCAGCTCAGAATCCTATAATTCACCCCTCCACTTT | CASSSESYNSPLHF
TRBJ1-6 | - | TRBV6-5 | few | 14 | TGTGCCAGCAGTTACGGCAGGGTGAATTCACCCCTCCACTTT | CASSYGRVNSPLHF
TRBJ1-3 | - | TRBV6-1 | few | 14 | TGTGCCAGCAGCAGACAGGCGACGGGAGGCACCATATATTTT | CASSRQATGGTIYF
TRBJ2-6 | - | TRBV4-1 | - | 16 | TGCGCCAGCAGCCAGGCAAGGACGGGGGGGGCCAACGTCCTGACTTTC | CASSQARTGGANVLTF
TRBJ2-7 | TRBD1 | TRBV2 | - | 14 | TGTGCCAGCGGGGGGGGACAGGGGTCCTACGAGCAGTACTTC | CASGGGQGSYEQYF
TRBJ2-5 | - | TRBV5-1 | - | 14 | TGCGCCAGCAGCTTGGGACAATTTCAAGAGACCCAGTACTTC | CASSLGQFQETQYF
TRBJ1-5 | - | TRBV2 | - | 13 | TGTGCCAGCAGTGATTCAGAAAATCAGCCCCAGCATTTT | CASSDSENQPQHF
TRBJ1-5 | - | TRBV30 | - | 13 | TGTGCCTGGAGTGCCCCAAGGGTCCAGCCCCAGCATTTT | CAWSAPRVQPQHF
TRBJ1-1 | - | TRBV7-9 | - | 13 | TGTGCCAGCATGCTAACAGTGAATACTGAAGCTTTCTTT | CASMLTVNTEAFF
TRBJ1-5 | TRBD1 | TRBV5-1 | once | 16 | TGCGCCAGCAGCTTGGCCGGACAGGGCAGCAATCAGCCCCAGCATTTT | CASSLAGQGSNQPQHF
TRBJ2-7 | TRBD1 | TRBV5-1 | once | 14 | TGCGCCAGCAGCGCGGGACAGGGGGCCTACGAGCAGTACTTC | CASSAGQGAYEQYF
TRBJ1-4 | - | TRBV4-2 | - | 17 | TGTGCCAGCAGCCAAGATATTCAAGGGGCAACTAATGAAAAACTGTTTTTT | CASSQDIQGATNEKLFF
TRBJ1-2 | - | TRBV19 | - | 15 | TGTGCCAGTAATCCGCTACAGGGATCTAACTATGGCTACACCTTC | CASNPLQGSNYGYTF
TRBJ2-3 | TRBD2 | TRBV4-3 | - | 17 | TGCGCCAGCAGCCAAGATTACGGGGGGGCCTACACAGATACGCAGTATTTT | CASSQDYGGAYTDTQYF
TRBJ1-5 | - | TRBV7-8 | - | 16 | TGTGCCAGCAGCCGAGGACGGTTTAATAGCAATCAGCCCCAGCATTTT | CASSRGRFNSNQPQHF
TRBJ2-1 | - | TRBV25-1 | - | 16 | TGTGCCAGCAGTGAAGGGGGACGGGGATTTTACAATGAGCAGTTCTTC | CASSEGGRGFYNEQFF
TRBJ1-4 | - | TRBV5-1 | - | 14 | TGCGCCAGCAGCACCGGAGGGGGTGATGAAAAACTGTTTTTT | CASSTGGGDEKLFF
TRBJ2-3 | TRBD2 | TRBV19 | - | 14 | TGTGCCAGCCGACTAGCGGGGGTCACAGATACGCAGTATTTT | CASRLAGVTDTQYF
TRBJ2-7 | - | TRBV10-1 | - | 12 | TGCGCCAGCAGTGAGTCGAGGGGCGAGCAGTACTTC | CASSESRGEQYF
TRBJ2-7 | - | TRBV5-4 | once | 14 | TGTGCCAGCAGCTTGCAGCCTAGCATACACGAGCAGTACTTC | CASSLQPSIHEQYF
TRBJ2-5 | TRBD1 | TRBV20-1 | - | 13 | TGCAGTGCCAGTTCTCGACAGGGTGTCATCCAGTACTTC | CSASSRQGVIQYF
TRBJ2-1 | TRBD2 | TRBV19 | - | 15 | TGTGCCAGTAGCCTAGGGACTAGCGGGAGAGAGGAGCAGTTCTTC | CASSLGTSGREEQFF
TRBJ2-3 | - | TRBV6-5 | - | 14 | TGTGCCAGCAGACCCGGGGGATACACAGATACGCAGTATTTT | CASRPGGYTDTQYF
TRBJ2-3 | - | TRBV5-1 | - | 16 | TGCGCCAGCAGCTCGGAGGGCAGGGGAGACACAGATACGCAGTATTTT | CASSSEGRGDTDTQYF
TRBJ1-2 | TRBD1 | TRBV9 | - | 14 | TGTGCCAGCAGCACCGGGACAGGGGTTGACGGCTACACCTTC | CASSTGTGVDGYTF
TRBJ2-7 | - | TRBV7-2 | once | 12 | TGTGCCAGCAGCGTGGGACACTACGAGCAGTACTTC | CASSVGHYEQYF